The entry below describes one T cell receptor beta chain. Its antigen is not identified. The junction departs from the called germline gene at one end, perhaps through a read error. This entry is derived from a study of blood T cells in healthy people across ages. Points from the study as a whole: Per million T cells, TCR beta diversity dropped about linearly as age rose.

With a J-beta primer mix and a sample-barcoded 5' primer, a second PCR ran about 7 to 12 cycles. Through a template-switch adaptor with 12 random nucleotides, each cDNA molecule received a tag. Each CDR3 protein is one row after TCRdb ran MiXCR on the 5' RACE reads. The table lists 750,000 to 950,000 distinct CDR3 sequences, roughly 29% of them singletons. The sample providers were healthy Caucasian people from Russia, aged about 6 to 95. CDR1 and CDR2 from the germline V gene are SQVTM and ANQGSEA. The CDR3 has 15 amino acids. This sample was also put to use in a study of T cells of mothers and their children. From that second work: The M1S primer of the second PCR added sample barcodes and 2-4 random nucleotides.

The sample comprised blood. The clonotype originates from a woman in her forties in good health. The rearrangement joins TRBV29-1 to TRBJ2-2, with TRBD2 identical over 11 bases. CDR3 region: CSVGGLAAAAGERFF. CDR3 bases: TGCAGCGTTGGGGGACTAGCGGCGGCGGCCGGGGAGCGGTTTTTT.